These 18 T cell receptor beta chains were sequenced from one sample in a study of T cell responses to AZD1222 COVID-19 vaccine. The assay was immunoSEQ multiplex PCR, and TCRdb's table has in-frame clones only and misses some. Here the sample spans some 96,000 clones, roughly 90% being singletons. The sequencing here drew on peripheral blood, taken on day 0 of AZD1222 vaccination. The receptors stem from an adult in good health.

The V call is TRBV6-6, the J call TRBJ1-1, with D uncertain. Trimming cost V 5 bases and J 5 bases, with 12 bases left between them. The germline V gene has CDR1 MNHNY and CDR2 SVGAGI (reference sequence). There are 13 residues in the CDR3. The CDR3 sequence is CASSPHYQTEAFF. The CDR3 region has the DNA TGTGCCAGCAGTCCTCATTATCAGACTGAAGCTTTCTTT.

This clone was found a few times. V usage is TRBV4-1 and J usage is TRBJ2-1; 7 bases are a match to TRBD2. The CDR3 consists of 16 residues. Germline V gene lookup returns CDR1 MGHRA and CDR2 YSYEKL. The junction had 8 bases not matched to a gene; V was cut back by 3 bases and J by 3 bases. The CDR3 protein is CASSQLRLAIYNEQFF. The CDR3 coding sequence is TGCGCCAGCAGCCAGCTTCGACTAGCAATCTACAATGAGCAGTTCTTC.

The chain employs TRBV4-1 and TRBJ1-5; a weak D match, TRBD1 (5 bases). V was shortened by 2 bases and J by 4 bases, with 12 bases between the two germline ends. The CDR3 is 15 amino acids. Germline CDR1 MGHRA, CDR2 YSYEKL. The CDR3 nucleotides read TGCGCCAGCAGCCAACCCCGGGACCTAAATCAGCCCCAGCATTTT. Amino acid sequence: CASSQPRDLNQPQHF.

The rearrangement joins TRBV10-1 to TRBJ1-5; 8 bases line up with TRBD1. The V gene end was trimmed by 10 bases and the J gene end by 0 bases; junction bases not matched to a gene: 5. CDR1 WNHNN and CDR2 SYGVQD come from the germline V gene (reference sequence). The CDR3 has 14 residues. The CDR3: CATWTGSSNQPQHF. In nucleotides, the CDR3 is TGCGCCACGTGGACAGGGTCTAGCAATCAGCCCCAGCATTTT.

The V call is TRBV19, the J call TRBJ2-7, with D perhaps TRBD1 (5 bases). The V end lost 3 bases, the J end lost 1 base, and 7 bases lay between the germline ends. This CDR3 has 13 amino acids. Germline lookup yields CDR1 LNHDA and CDR2 SQIVND (reference sequence). The CDR3 nucleotides are TGTGCCAGTAGTATTCAGGGATCCTACGAGCAGTACTTC. It codes for CASSIQGSYEQYF.

The rearrangement joins TRBV6-5 to TRBJ1-1; no definite D call. With 10 bases removed from V and 4 bases from J, the gap between germline ends came to 10 bases. This CDR3 is 11 amino acids long. Germline loops: CDR1 MNHEY, CDR2 SVGAGI. CDR3 loop: CAIGWSTEAFF. The CDR3 bases are TGTGCCATCGGGTGGAGCACTGAAGCTTTCTTT.

The chain's CDR3 is CASSRAVLGTDTQYF. The CDR3 DNA reads as TGTGCCAGCAGCCGGGCCGTCCTGGGGACAGATACGCAGTATTTT. The chain links TRBV3-1 (or the pseudogene TRBV3-2) to TRBJ2-3; D call uncertain. V was trimmed by 4 bases and J by 3 bases, leaving 14 bases between them. Germline CDR1 is LGHDT and CDR2 is YNNKEL (reference sequence). The CDR3 runs 15 residues.

This rearrangement joins TRBV19 to TRBJ2-1; 8 positions match TRBD1. V was pared by 4 bases and J by 10 bases, with 3 bases of the junction left unmatched. The CDR3 spans 12 residues. Per the germline V gene, CDR1 is LNHDA and CDR2 is SQIVND (reference sequence). In DNA form, the CDR3 reads TGTGCCAGTAGTAAGGACAGGGAAGAGCAGTTCTTC. Its protein product is CASSKDREEQFF. Variable domain in full (rest from reference TRBV19 and TRBJ2-1): DGGITQSPKYLFRKEGQNVTLSCEQNLNHDAMYWYRQDPGQGLRLIYYSQIVNDFQKGDIAEGYSVSREKKESFPLTVTSAQKNPTAFYLCASSKDREEQFFGPGTRLTVL.

A few counts support this clone. The chain combines TRBV4-1 with TRBJ2-7; 9 bases align to TRBD2. Germline loops: CDR1 MGHRA, CDR2 YSYEKL. The ends lost 4 bases at V and 3 bases at J; junction bases unmatched: 7. There are 15 residues in the CDR3. The CDR3 reads CASSLSSGGNYEQYF. In DNA, the CDR3 is TGCGCCAGCAGCCTGAGTAGCGGGGGAAACTACGAGCAGTACTTC.

The chain couples TRBV15 to TRBJ2-2; no clear D. This CDR3 contains 17 residues. The V gene lost 1 base and the J gene lost 6 bases, with 18 bases spanning the gap. Germline V gives CDR1 LNHNV, CDR2 YYDKDF (reference sequence). The CDR3 is CATSRARRQDVSGELFF. The CDR3 DNA reads as TGTGCCACCAGCAGAGCCCGCCGGCAGGACGTCTCCGGGGAGCTGTTTTTT.

This clone was counted between two and nine times. The V gene is TRBV6-4, the J gene TRBJ1-4; D remains unclear. Per the germline V gene, CDR1 is MRHNA and CDR2 is SNTAGT. This CDR3 is built from 15 residues. V lost 6 bases, J lost 0 bases, and 11 bases lay in between. The CDR3 sequence is CASSLDPATNEKLFF. The DNA for the CDR3 is TGTGCCAGCAGCCTAGACCCCGCAACTAATGAAAAACTGTTTTTT.

This sequence joins TRBV30 and TRBJ1-2; the D gene is possibly TRBD1 (5 bases). Germline values: CDR1 GTSNPN, CDR2 SVGIG (reference sequence). The CDR3 has 13 amino acids. The V gene lost 8 bases and the J gene lost 4 bases, with 17 bases spanning the gap. The CDR3 DNA is TGTGCCGGACTAGGACAACGGAGCTATGGCTACACCTTC. Its translation is CAGLGQRSYGYTF. Full variable domain (missing parts from reference TRBV30 and TRBJ1-2): SQTIHQWPATLVQPVGSPLSLECTVEGTSNPNLYWYRQAAGRGLQLLFYSVGIGQISSEVPQNLSASRPQDRQFILSSKKLLLSDSGFYLCAGLGQRSYGYTFGSGTRLTVV.

The genes are TRBV6-6 and TRBJ1-5; D uncertain. Per the germline V gene, CDR1 is MNHNY and CDR2 is SVGAGI (reference sequence). Deletions cut 9 bases from V and 0 bases from J, with 15 bases between. CDR3 length equals 15 residues. The CDR3: CASSGQGRSNQPQHF. The CDR3 DNA reads as TGTGCCAGTAGCGGCCAAGGTCGTAGCAATCAGCCCCAGCATTTT.

The chain is built from TRBV7-9 and TRBJ2-2; 9 bases match TRBD1. Germline V CDR1 and CDR2: SEHNR, FQNEAQ (reference sequence). The CDR3 has 17 residues. The J segment lost 2 bases and the V segment lost 2 bases, leaving 6 bases of the junction unmatched. The CDR3 protein is CASSLPKQGANTGELFF. The CDR3 nucleotides are TGTGCCAGCAGCTTACCTAAACAGGGGGCTAACACCGGGGAGCTGTTTTTT.

The chain uses TRBV9 and TRBJ2-2, with TRBD2 matching over 11 bases. V lost 2 bases, J lost 4 bases, and 7 bases stayed unmatched. CDR3 length: 17 residues. Germline V CDR1 and CDR2: SGDLS, YYNGEE. CDR3 protein: CASSVAASGGTTGELFF. CDR3 bases: TGTGCCAGCAGCGTGGCGGCTAGCGGGGGGACCACCGGGGAGCTGTTTTTT.

This clone was counted once. The chain links TRBV24-1 to TRBJ1-1; D is ambiguous. V was shortened by 2 bases and J by 3 bases, with 6 bases between the two germline ends. The germline gives CDR1 KGHDR, CDR2 SFDVKD. This CDR3 spans 13 amino acids. DNA for the CDR3: TGTGCCACCAGTGATTACAGATACACTGAAGCTTTCTTT. Its translation: CATSDYRYTEAFF.

The chain uses TRBV10-1 and TRBJ2-1; 8 nucleotides line up with TRBD1. This CDR3 is 15 amino acids long. Per the germline V gene, CDR1 is WNHNN and CDR2 is SYGVQD (reference sequence). V dropped 3 bases and J dropped 3; count of bases not matched to a gene: 4. In DNA form, the CDR3 reads TGCGCCAGCAGTGACTCCGGGACAGGCTACAATGAGCAGTTCTTC. Its translation is CASSDSGTGYNEQFF.

The chain combines TRBV19 with TRBJ1-3; D may be TRBD1 (5 bases). The CDR3 runs 14 residues. CDR1 LNHDA and CDR2 SQIVND come from the germline V gene (reference sequence). V was clipped by 3 bases and J by 1 base, with 7 bases between them. CDR3: CASSIPGSGNTIYF. CDR3 in DNA: TGTGCCAGTAGTATCCCAGGGTCTGGAAACACCATATATTTT. Based on the CDR3 plus reference TRBV19 and TRBJ1-3, the full variable domain is DGGITQSPKYLFRKEGQNVTLSCEQNLNHDAMYWYRQDPGQGLRLIYYSQIVNDFQKGDIAEGYSVSREKKESFPLTVTSAQKNPTAFYLCASSIPGSGNTIYFGEGSWLTVV.